This TCR beta chain originates from a study of shared clonotypes between healthy human individuals (dated by TCRdb to about 2020). With respect to the entire study: The cohort included three men and a couple of women between 18 and 49 years of age. For each donor, CD4 naive and CD4 memory were each given three plates, CD8 naive was given two plates, and CD8 memory was given one plate. Blood TCR repertoires of several healthy adults were deeply sequenced to estimate repertoire size and the extent of clonotype sharing between individuals. Different laboratories and diverse techniques were used to prepare libraries and sequence TCR repertoires, to increase sequencing depth and limit assay-specific biases. Leukapheresis yielded between about 0.85 and 10 billion PBMCs per donor.

TCR CDR3 regions were amplified from genomic DNA by multiplex PCR using the deep immunoSEQ assay. Extracted genomic DNA from each cell subset was spread evenly across all wells of several immunoSEQ 96-well plates, with each plate serving as a replicate. For sorted subsets, about 200 ng genomic DNA, equal to about 30,000 T cell genomes, was loaded into each replicate PCR. Purified libraries were measured with a Qubit 3.0 fluorometer, size-checked on a Bioanalyzer 2100, and measured again with the KAPA Library Quantification kit. Every immunoSEQ 96-well plate was sequenced on a dedicated single-read 150-cycle Illumina NextSeq 550 flow cell. As for the authors' bioinformatics: Because the immunoSEQ output included only junctional sequences and no quality scores, the filtering could not be the same as the filtering used for full-length reads. Sequences were annotated with PyIR, a Python wrapper for IgBLAST v1.9, and V/J genes and CDR3 were assigned using IMGT germline references. Reads were removed for weak V/J assignments (E-value above 1e-6), missing CDR3, stop codons, out-of-frame junctions, or ambiguous translated residues. V3J clonotypes were defined as sequences sharing an identical inferred V gene, J gene, and CDR3 amino acid sequence. To compute the percentage overlap between repertoires, the number of shared unique clonotypes was divided by the size of the smaller repertoire. Richness of each repertoire was evaluated using RTK rarefaction, the Chao1 estimator, and Recon v2.1 estimates of unobserved clonotypes. OLGA was used to compute generation probabilities for all TCRbeta clonotypes that the gDNA method yielded from a handful of donors. The clones in this table, taken by TCRdb from immuneACCESS, are in-frame only. Not every clone is retained; where verified, under half of the shortfall comes from an unresolved V gene, and the cause of the rest is unknown. Clone size and the V and J calls come from that table; the DNA yielded D and trimming. This sample gives approximately 1.9 million clones in total; 85% to 95% of them show up just once. Together, the top ten hold around 1.8% of the sample.

Study-wide conclusions, independent of this receptor: Rarefaction of sorted-subset datasets indicated incomplete sequencing despite the large sequencing depth. Sampling was restricted to blood, and TCR repertoires in tissue are likely to differ from TCR repertoires in blood. Around 5.4% of naive CD4, 3% to 4% of naive CD8, 2.3% of memory CD4, and about 0.4% of memory CD8 clonotypes were shared across several donors. Larger estimated clonotype richness was generally found for naive subsets than for memory subsets. Pairwise subsampling indicated that sequencing depth was expected to affect the degree of clonotype sharing among donors. Compared with non-shared clonotypes, the clonotypes found in all four sorted-subset donors had higher generation probabilities. The small number of donors limited the genetic and exposure-history diversity represented.

To note about this clone: Its antigen target is currently unknown. Per-base qualities were not stored, and no clone one base away is much larger.

Between the V and J ends, shortened by 5 bases and 4 bases respectively, the junction contains 17 bases. The CDR3 contains 16 residues, cysteine and phenylalanine counted. Only CDR3 DNA is held: 48 bases, read in frame from base 1. The CDR1 and CDR2 encoded by the germline V gene are LGHNT and FRNRAP. CD8 naive samples consisted of CD45RO-negative cells that were positively selected for CCR7, yielding a CD45RA+CCR7+ population without TemRA cells. The donors were healthy, HIV-negative adults who had no recently reported acute infections or vaccinations. All donors were Caucasian adults living in Nashville, Tennessee, USA. Blood was collected by leukapheresis, and PBMCs were isolated by Ficoll-Histopaque density gradient centrifugation and then cryopreserved in liquid nitrogen vapor phase. Analytical flow cytometry was used to check the purity and quantity of each magnetically sorted T cell population. From each sorted fraction, genomic DNA was isolated and quantified by UV absorbance on a Nanodrop 2000c.

The specimen was naive CD8+ T cells from PBMCs. The cell subset or site label for this specimen denotes: CD45RA+CCR7+. The rearrangement joined TRBV12-5 to TRBJ2-2; no confident D gene assignment can be made. The sequence derives from a man between 18 and 35 years old in good health. Some clones in this sample may be carry-over from other donors' samples. The CDR3 region: CASGNRPGMFTGELFF. The sequenced DNA: TGTGCTAGTGGTAACAGACCAGGAATGTTCACCGGGGAGCTGTTTTTT.